The 19 T cell receptor beta chains given below trace back to one sample, sequenced in a study of regulatory T cells in long-lasting Graves disease. Arm-PCR of CDR3 regions and iRepertoire HTBI primers were the basis on which TCR beta libraries were built. TCRdb independently ran MiXCR on the multiplex PCR reads; one entry per CDR3 protein. The table records under 250,000 distinct CDR3 sequences, 20% to 25% of them present only once. Time point defined: newly diagnosed GD, antithyroid drugs for less than 3 months. RNA extracted from PBMCs served as the sequencing template. The source was peripheral blood mononuclear cells (PBMCs), collected at new diagnosis, from a patient treated with antithyroid drugs. Every receptor here comes from a female donor with Graves disease.

This clonotype was recorded at least ten times. J is TRBJ2-1 and V is TRBV24-1, with D tentatively TRBD1 or TRBD2 (5 bases each). This CDR3 comprises 16 residues. V dropped 8 bases and J dropped 6 bases, with 22 bases sitting between them. Per germline, CDR1 KGHDR and CDR2 SFDVKD. The CDR3 nucleotides read TGTGCCACCACCCCAGGGCTACTAGACGGGCGCAATGAGCAGTTCTTC. Its protein is CATTPGLLDGRNEQFF.

This clonotype occurred once. The chain links TRBV20-1 to TRBJ1-5; TRBD1 agrees at 9 bases. Per the germline V gene, CDR1 is DFQATT and CDR2 is SNEGSKA (reference sequence). Trimming at V came to 4 bases and at J to 11 bases, leaving 15 bases not matched to a gene. CDR3 length: 15 amino acids. The CDR3 is CSATLRTGASGTQHF. The CDR3 region has the DNA TGCAGTGCTACCCTAAGGACAGGGGCCTCGGGGACCCAGCATTTT.

The rearrangement uses TRBV12-3 or TRBV12-4 and TRBJ2-3; perhaps TRBD1 as D (7 bases). The CDR3 has 14 residues. Trimming pared 5 bases from V and 4 bases from J, leaving 13 bases between. The CDR3 coding sequence is TGTGCCAGCAGTCTCCAGGGGGGATCAGATACGCAGTATTTT. Protein sequence: CASSLQGGSDTQYF.

V gene TRBV20-1 combines with J gene TRBJ1-2; D ambiguous. The V and J ends lost 3 bases and 8 bases respectively, with 13 bases between them. This CDR3 contains 12 residues. The germline V gene encodes CDR1 DFQATT and CDR2 SNEGSKA (reference sequence). The CDR3 coding sequence is TGCAGTGCTAGTAGGCGGACCGGGGGCTACACCTTC. This sequence encodes CSASRRTGGYTF.

This clonotype was found many times. The chain combines TRBV7-6 with TRBJ1-3; possibly TRBD1 for D (5 bases). Trimming took off 5 bases at V and 0 bases at J, with 8 bases between the two ends. CDR3 length: 14 amino acids. Germline lookup yields CDR1 SGHVS and CDR2 FNYEAQ. Here the CDR3 DNA reads TGTGCCAGCAGCCAGGGCATCTCTGGAAACACCATATATTTT. As protein: CASSQGISGNTIYF.

The table lists this clonotype with many counts. The chain combines TRBV20-1 with TRBJ2-3; D possibly corresponds to TRBD1 (5 bases). This CDR3 has 15 amino acids. V lost 0 bases and J lost 7, with 17 bases in between. Germline V lookup: CDR1 DFQATT, CDR2 SNEGSKA (reference sequence). DNA of the CDR3: TGCAGTGCTAGAGATTTGGGGCAGGGCGTACATACGCAGTATTTT. It yields the protein CSARDLGQGVHTQYF.

This clonotype was recorded at least ten times. The rearrangement joins TRBV7-3 to TRBJ2-5; D is unclear. V gave up 5 bases and J gave up 1 base, with 14 bases separating them. This CDR3 is built from 15 residues. Germline CDR1 and CDR2: SGHTA and FQGTGA. The CDR3, as DNA: TGTGCCAGCAGCCTTCCCCGCGGCGGCCAAGAGACCCAGTACTTC. The encoded protein is CASSLPRGGQETQYF.

There are many counts of this clonotype. This rearrangement joins TRBV11-2 to TRBJ2-7; tentative D call: TRBD1 (6 bases). The V gene's germline CDR1 is SGHAT and CDR2 FQNNGV. The length of the CDR3 is 14 residues. V was cut by 6 bases and J by 7 bases, with 19 bases left in between. CDR3 nucleotide sequence: TGTGCCAGCAGTAATACAGCAGGGGTAGGAGAGCAGTACTTC. This sequence encodes CASSNTAGVGEQYF. Variable domain in full (rest from reference TRBV11-2 and TRBJ2-7): EAGVAQSPRYKIIEKRQSVAFWCNPISGHATLYWYQQILGQGPKLLIQFQNNGVVDDSQLPKDRFSAERLKGVDSTLKIQPAKLEDSAVYLCASSNTAGVGEQYFGPGTRLTVT.

CDR3 DNA: TGTGCCAGCAGTTTAAGTAACACCTTGAACACTGAAGCTTTCTTT. Translating gives CASSLSNTLNTEAFF. The chain links TRBV2 to TRBJ1-1; D uncertain. V was pared by 5 bases and J by 0 bases, with 13 bases between. Germline V gene lookup returns CDR1 SNHLY and CDR2 FYNNEI. The CDR3 is 15 residues long.

This clonotype was picked up a small number of times. Just one base apart from a much larger clone, this may be a read error. The V call is TRBV4-3, the J call TRBJ1-1; D remains unclear. CDR1 is LGHNA, CDR2 YSLEER, per germline. This CDR3 spans 14 amino acids. The CDR3 reads CAGSQNSKNTEAFF. DNA for the CDR3: TGCGCCGGCAGCCAAAACTCAAAGAACACTGAAGCTTTCTTT.

Ten or more counts support this clonotype. This chain links TRBV6-1 with TRBJ1-1; possibly TRBD1 for D (6 bases). V was pared by 7 bases and J by 2 bases, with 11 bases between. This CDR3 has 13 amino acids. Germline values: CDR1 MNHNS, CDR2 SASEGT. CDR3 sequence: CASIRGGNTEAFF. The CDR3 nucleotides read TGTGCCAGCATTAGGGGGGGAAACACTGAAGCTTTCTTT.

This clonotype occurred many times. V is TRBV2 and J is TRBJ2-2; TRBD1 might be the D (6 bases). The CDR3 has 14 residues. CDR1 is SNHLY and CDR2 is FYNNEI in the germline V gene. Trimming pared 6 bases from V and 1 base from J, leaving 9 bases between. Here the CDR3 DNA reads TGTGCCAGCAGAATGGGACAGAACACCGGGGAGCTGTTTTTT. It yields the protein CASRMGQNTGELFF.

This clonotype was seen a few times. The rearrangement uses TRBV6-2 or TRBV6-3 and TRBJ2-3, with D possibly matching TRBD1 (7 bases). Germline V CDR1 and CDR2: MNHEY, SVGEGT. This CDR3 has 14 amino acids. V lost 6 bases and J lost 2, with 12 bases in between. This CDR3 is CASREGAVTDTQYF. The CDR3 coding sequence is TGTGCCAGCAGGGAGGGGGCGGTCACAGATACGCAGTATTTT.

This clonotype was recorded many times. The chain recombines TRBV5-6 with TRBJ2-5, with 7 bases matching TRBD2. This CDR3 is 15 amino acids long. CDR1 and CDR2 from the germline V gene are SGHDT and YYEEEE. J lost 2 bases, V lost 2 bases, and 6 bases had no gene match. The CDR3, as DNA: TGTGCCAGCAGCTTCGGTGGGAGGGGTCAAGAGACCCAGTACTTC. Residues: CASSFGGRGQETQYF.

Of note for this clonotype: One end of the junction is discordant with germline, which a read error may explain. The CDR3 nucleotides read TGTGCCAGCAGCATGCCGGGGACTGGATTACAAGAGGCCCAGTACTTC. Encoded protein: CASSMPGTGLQEAQYF. This chain connects TRBV9 to TRBJ2-1, with D tentatively TRBD2 (6 bases). The end of the DNA fits TRBJ2-5 better, so the J call may be wrong. This CDR3 has 16 amino acids. Germline V gene sequence: CDR1 SGDLS, CDR2 YYNGEE.

The genes are TRBV15 and TRBJ1-5; 12 nucleotides agree with TRBD1. The germline gives CDR1 LNHNV, CDR2 YYDKDF (reference sequence). CDR3 length: 16 residues. With 3 bases clipped from V and 2 bases from J, the junction kept 2 bases outside the gene matches. The CDR3 sequence is CATSSGTGGGNQPQHF. DNA for the CDR3: TGTGCCACCAGCAGCGGGACAGGGGGCGGCAATCAGCCCCAGCATTTT. The full variable domain, its missing parts supplied by reference TRBV15 and TRBJ1-5, is DAMVIQNPRYQVTQFGKPVTLSCSQTLNHNVMYWYQQKSSQAPKLLFHYYDKDFNNEADTPDNFQSRRPNTSFCFLDIRSPGLGDTAMYLCATSSGTGGGNQPQHFGDGTRLSIL.

This clonotype appeared many times. The chain couples TRBV10-3 to TRBJ2-7, with no clear D. The CDR3 contains 14 residues. Trimming left V 3 bases short and J 3 bases short, with 12 bases between. Germline assignment: CDR1 ENHRY and CDR2 SYGVKD. As DNA, the CDR3 is TGTGCCATCAGTGATGGCGGAAACAACTACGAGCAGTACTTC. This sequence encodes CAISDGGNNYEQYF.

This clonotype was picked up many times. The J gene is TRBJ1-4, the V gene TRBV19; D is uncertain. Germline CDR1 reads LNHDA; CDR2 reads SQIVND (reference sequence). V was pared by 6 bases and J by 0 bases, with 20 bases between. The CDR3 has 18 residues. As DNA, the CDR3 is TGTGCCAGTAGGACGGGTCATGATCCAGATTCAACTAATGAAAAACTGTTTTTT. Translation gives CASRTGHDPDSTNEKLFF.

This clonotype came up many times. The chain couples TRBV29-1 to TRBJ2-3; a weak D match, TRBD2 (6 bases). V lost 4 bases and J lost 0, with 14 bases in between. The CDR3 runs 15 residues. Germline CDR1 and CDR2: SQVTM and ANQGSEA. The CDR3 loop reads CSVVAGSTSTDTQYF. The CDR3 nucleotides are TGCAGCGTTGTGGCGGGGTCTACTAGCACAGATACGCAGTATTTT.